A selection of T cell receptor beta chains follows, all from one sample in a study of T cells in Graves' hyperthyroidism and ophthalmopathy. One entry per CDR3 protein, called by TCRdb with MiXCR from the multiplex PCR reads. The table has around 600,000 distinct CDR3 sequences, around 15% seen once. The sequencing input was blood. All receptors derive from a woman aged 40 to 55 with Graves' ophthalmopathy. The CDR3 runs from the conserved cysteine through the conserved F or W. A D gene is named only where the DNA matches it firmly. Only part of the rows carry a size: once, few, many, or a class if the clone is expanded.

d_call	v_call	clone_size	j_call	cdr3_aa	cdr3_nt
TRBD2	TRBV6-1	.	TRBJ2-3	CACVAGVGADTQYF	TGTGCCTGCGTAGCGGGAGTGGGCGCAGATACGCAGTATTTT
.	TRBV18	few	TRBJ2-5	CASSSGDFGFGVTQYF	TGTGCCAGCTCATCAGGGGATTTCGGTTTTGGTGTGACCCAGTACTTC
TRBD2	TRBV11-2	many	TRBJ2-1	CASSPTPGLAGHNEQFF	TGTGCCAGCAGCCCAACCCCGGGACTAGCGGGACACAATGAGCAGTTCTTC
.	TRBV18	many	TRBJ2-1	CASSQGQSSYNEQFF	TGTGCCAGCTCCCAAGGACAGAGCTCCTACAATGAGCAGTTCTTC
.	TRBV7-3	many	TRBJ2-1	CASSRTPAQGDEQFF	TGTGCCAGCAGCCGTACCCCGGCACAGGGAGATGAGCAGTTCTTC
.	TRBV7-9	.	TRBJ1-6	CASSLVWEGSTNSPLHF	TGTGCCAGCAGCTTAGTTTGGGAGGGTTCAACCAATTCACCCCTCCACTTT
.	TRBV29-1	.	TRBJ2-7	CSSRWGYEQYF	TGCAGCTCCCGGTGGGGGTACGAGCAGTACTTC
.	TRBV6-2/TRBV6-3	.	TRBJ2-4	CASSYGGTAKNIQYF	TGTGCCAGCAGTTATGGGGGGACAGCCAAAAACATTCAGTACTTC
TRBD2	TRBV28	.	TRBJ2-1	CASRPTSGRRNEQFF	TGTGCCAGCAGACCAACTAGCGGGAGACGGAATGAGCAGTTCTTC
TRBD1	TRBV6-1	many	TRBJ1-1	CASSRGRVAEAFF	TGTGCCAGCAGTAGGGGGCGGGTGGCTGAAGCTTTCTTT
.	TRBV10-3	many	TRBJ2-3	CAISEDGPAADTQYF	TGTGCCATCAGTGAAGACGGCCCGGCAGCAGATACGCAGTATTTT
.	TRBV12-3/TRBV12-4	many	TRBJ1-2	CATGGVSSNYGYTF	TGTGCCACCGGGGGAGTATCCTCTAACTATGGCTACACCTTC
.	TRBV5-1	many	TRBJ2-3	CASSLWAGVTDTQYF	TGCGCCAGCAGCTTGTGGGCAGGGGTCACAGATACGCAGTATTTT
.	TRBV2	many	TRBJ1-1	CASRDRRGTGTEAFF	TGTGCCAGCAGGGACAGACGAGGGACGGGGACTGAAGCTTTCTTT
TRBD1	TRBV6-2/TRBV6-3	few	TRBJ2-2	CASRRTGGFTGELFF	TGTGCCAGCAGGAGGACAGGGGGATTTACCGGGGAGCTGTTTTTT
.	TRBV28	many	TRBJ2-1	CASTRTLSYNEQFF	TGTGCCAGCACCAGGACGCTGAGCTACAATGAGCAGTTCTTC
TRBD2	TRBV13	many	TRBJ2-7	CASSPAAGYHYEQYF	TGTGCCAGCAGCCCCGCAGCGGGGTACCACTACGAGCAGTACTTC
.	TRBV5-1	few	TRBJ2-1	CASSLDADGEQFF	TGCGCCAGCAGCTTGGACGCGGACGGTGAGCAGTTCTTC
.	TRBV6-5	few	TRBJ1-6	CASSYTRENSPLHF	TGTGCCAGCAGTTACACCCGGGAAAATTCACCCCTCCACTTT
.	TRBV16	.	TRBJ2-1	CASSQSARNNEQFF	TGTGCCAGCAGCCAATCGGCTAGAAACAATGAGCAGTTCTTC
.	TRBV13	.	TRBJ2-7	CASSLDSTDEQYF	TGTGCCAGCAGCTTAGACTCCACAGACGAGCAGTACTTC
.	TRBV12-3/TRBV12-4	.	TRBJ2-3	CASSTTSDTQYF	TGTGCCAGCAGTACGACATCAGATACGCAGTATTTT